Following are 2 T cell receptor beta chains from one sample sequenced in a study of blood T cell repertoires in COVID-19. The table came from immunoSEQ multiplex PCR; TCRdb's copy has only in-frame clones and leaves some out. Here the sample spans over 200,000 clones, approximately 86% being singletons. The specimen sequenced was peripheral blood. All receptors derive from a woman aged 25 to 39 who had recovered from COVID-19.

The DNA of the CDR3 is TGTGCCACCAGTGACCCGACAGGGGTTGGTGGCTACACCTTC. Translation: CATSDPTGVGGYTF. The chain couples TRBV24-1 to TRBJ1-2; 8 nucleotides agree with TRBD1. CDR3 length: 14 amino acids. Unmatched junction bases numbered 7, after V lost 4 bases and J lost 7 bases. Germline-derived CDR1 and CDR2 are KGHDR and SFDVKD.

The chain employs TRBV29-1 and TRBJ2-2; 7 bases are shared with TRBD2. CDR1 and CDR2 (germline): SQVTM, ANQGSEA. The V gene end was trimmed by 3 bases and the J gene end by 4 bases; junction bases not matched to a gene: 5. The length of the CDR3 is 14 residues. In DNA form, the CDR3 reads TGCAGCGTTGATGTTGGGGGGGTCACCGGGGAGCTGTTTTTT. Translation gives CSVDVGGVTGELFF.